These T cell receptor beta chains were read from a single sample in a study of blood T cell repertoires in COVID-19. This table comes from immunoSEQ multiplex PCR, and its TCRdb copy is limited to in-frame clones, with some not included. Among 90,000 to 100,000 clones listed, about 80% were seen once. Sequencing was performed on peripheral blood. The receptors shown here come from a man aged 60 to 69 with acute or convalescent COVID-19. Each CDR3 is given with its conserved first and last residue. A D gene is named only where the DNA matches it firmly. The size field is filled for only some rows; it gives once, few, many or a size class.

cdr3_nt cdr3_aa j_call v_call clone_size d_call
TGTGCCGCCGGGGCCAACAGGGGTGAAAAACTGTTTTTT CAAGANRGEKLFF TRBJ1-4 TRBV28 - TRBD1
TGTGCCAGCAGTACGGGGGGACGTGACACTGAAGCTTTCTTT CASSTGGRDTEAFF TRBJ1-1 TRBV2 - -
TGTGCCAGCACTGCTACGACAGGAAACTATGGCTACACCTTC CASTATTGNYGYTF TRBJ1-2 TRBV9 - -
TGTGCCAGCAGCGCCATCAGGGAAGATACGCAGTATTTT CASSAIREDTQYF TRBJ2-3 TRBV9 - -
TGTGCCAGCAGTGTTGCCGGGACTAGCGGGTCCTACGAGCAGTACTTC CASSVAGTSGSYEQYF TRBJ2-7 TRBV2 - TRBD2
TGTGCCACCGCTTCGTCGGCCTACGAGCAGTACTTC CATASSAYEQYF TRBJ2-7 TRBV24-1 once -
TGTGCCAGCAGTTCCTACAGGGATCCTGATCAGCCCCAGCATTTT CASSSYRDPDQPQHF TRBJ1-5 TRBV6-5 - -
TGCGCCAGCCGGACAGGGTACAATGAGCAGTTCTTC CASRTGYNEQFF TRBJ2-1 TRBV5-1 - TRBD1
TGTGCCATCAGTGAGTCGGTAGCCTCCTACGAGCAGTACTTC CAISESVASYEQYF TRBJ2-7 TRBV10-3 - -
TGTGCCAGCAGCGTAGGGCAGGGGTTTGACTACGAGCAGTACTTC CASSVGQGFDYEQYF TRBJ2-7 TRBV9 - -
TGTGCCATCACTGGACTAGCTAGCACAGATACGCAGTATTTT CAITGLASTDTQYF TRBJ2-3 TRBV10-3 few TRBD2